One sample yielded the 2 T cell receptor beta chains listed below, sequenced in a study of OX40 agonist ivuxolimab in advanced cancers. Clones were read by immunoSEQ multiplex PCR, and TCRdb kept only the in-frame ones, dropping some. The sample yields about 77,000 clones, about four fifths seen once. The source was CD4+ or CD8+ T cells sorted from blood, collected in a trial of the OX40 agonist ivuxolimab. These receptor sequences come from an adult with an advanced solid tumor such as melanoma, head and neck, liver or kidney cancer.

The chain joins TRBV28 to TRBJ1-1, with a possible D match to TRBD1 (5 bases). With 1 base removed from V and 4 bases from J, the gap between germline ends came to 16 bases. There are 16 residues in the CDR3. Germline lookup yields CDR1 MDHEN and CDR2 SYDVKM. CDR3 loop: CASSLSGRGRLTEAFF. The CDR3 nucleotides read TGTGCCAGCAGTTTATCAGGGAGGGGAAGGCTCACTGAAGCTTTCTTT.

The chain combines TRBV7-2 with TRBJ2-5; 8 bases match TRBD2. The trim removed 5 bases at V and 5 bases at J, leaving 13 bases unmatched. CDR3 length equals 16 residues. From germline, CDR1 is SGHTA and CDR2 FQGNSA. The chain's CDR3 is CASSRMGGLEGETQYF. CDR3 nucleotides: TGTGCCAGCAGCCGAATGGGGGGACTAGAGGGCGAGACCCAGTACTTC.